What follows is one T cell receptor beta chain and its context. Its antigen remains unidentified. Germline CDR1 KGHSH, CDR2 LQKENI. This CDR3 has 16 residues. V lost 6 bases to trimming and J lost 2 bases; unmatched junction nucleotides: 11. Time point reported: neoterminal ileum biopsy at postoperative endoscopy, about 6 months after surgery. This specimen comes from a study of T cell repertoires in ileal Crohn's disease. Looking at the study overall: M6 samples are neoterminal ileum biopsies from postoperative colonoscopy. Overall study results and limits: All patients with clonality above 26.8% had endoscopic recurrence. Postoperative endoscopy occurred within one year, median around 7.5 months.

Method: immunoSEQ multiplex PCR; TCRdb's copy keeps in-frame clones and lacks some. The profile covers tens of thousands of clones, with roughly nine tenths appearing a single time and approximately 2% taken by the ten largest. The genes are TRBV18 and TRBJ1-1; 8 bases agree with TRBD1. Sequencing used ileal tissue. The TCR comes from an adult with Crohn's disease. CDR3 protein: CASSLKTGAGNTEAFF. As DNA, the CDR3 is TGTGCCAGCTCGCTTAAGACAGGGGCCGGTAACACTGAAGCTTTCTTT.